This T cell receptor (beta chain) was identified in a study of blood T cell repertoires in COVID-19. Study-wide background: The origin of the acute and convalescent COVID-19 samples was the United States, Italy and Spain. PBMCs, B-cell-depleted T cells, or T cells provided the cDNA or gDNA that made up the material.

The table came from immunoSEQ multiplex PCR; TCRdb's copy has only in-frame clones and leaves some out. The sample includes 450,000 to 500,000 clones, approximately 90% of them seen just once. This study enrolled people aged about 18 to 100 from approximately 25 US geographic areas. This CDR3 is 10 amino acids long. V was cut by 3 bases and J by 9 bases, with 6 bases left in between. The sequenced material came from PBMCs or T cells enriched from blood (not recorded which). The clonotype originates from a woman younger than 35 who had recovered from COVID-19. This sequence joins TRBV23-1 and TRBJ2-7; a weak D match, TRBD2 (5 bases). TRBV23-1 is placed among ORFs of uncertain function. The CDR3 loop reads CASSQGRQYF. DNA of the CDR3: TGCGCCAGCAGTCAGGGGAGGCAGTACTTC.